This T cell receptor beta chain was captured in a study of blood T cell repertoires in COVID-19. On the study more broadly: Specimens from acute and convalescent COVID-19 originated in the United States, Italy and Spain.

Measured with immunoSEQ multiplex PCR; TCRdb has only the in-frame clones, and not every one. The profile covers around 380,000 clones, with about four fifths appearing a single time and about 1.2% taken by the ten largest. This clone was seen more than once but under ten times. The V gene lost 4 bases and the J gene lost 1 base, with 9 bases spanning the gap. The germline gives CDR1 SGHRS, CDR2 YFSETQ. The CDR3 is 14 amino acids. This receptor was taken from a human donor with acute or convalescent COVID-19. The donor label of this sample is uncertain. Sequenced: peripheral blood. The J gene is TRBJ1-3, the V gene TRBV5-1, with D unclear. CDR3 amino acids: CASSDDGSGNTIYF. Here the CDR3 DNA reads TGCGCCAGCAGCGACGACGGGTCTGGAAACACCATATATTTT.